The clone carrying this T cell receptor (beta chain) showed up just a few times. Its antigen is currently unknown. The data originate from a study of T cells after yellow fever vaccination. Study-wide results and limits: Relatively few clonotypes were ones that appeared in both CD4 and CD8 compartments.

The CDR3 consists of 16 residues. TCRdb itself ran the 5' RACE reads through MiXCR, one entry per CDR3 protein. The data hold 450,000 to 550,000 distinct CDR3 sequences, with around a fifth observed a single time. This sequence originates from a man younger than 30 who received the YFV17D yellow fever vaccine. V and J are TRBV1 and TRBJ2-3; the table's D call, TRBD2, has no DNA check behind it. TRBV1 is classified as a pseudogene. The material was PBMCs, obtained less than 25 days after the first yellow fever vaccination. CDR3 residues: CTSSPTTGLGTDTQYF. The CDR3, as DNA: TGCACCAGCAGCCCGACCACGGGACTAGGGACAGATACGCAGTATTTT.